This TCR delta chain was sequenced during a study of γδ T cells in repeated Plasmodium falciparum infection. Notes on the study in general: Over time and infection, Vgamma9/Vdelta2+ repertoires remained highly stable and polyclonal.

Both TRG and TRD chains were sequenced from each sorted sample. TCRdb reran clone calling via CATT on the multiplex PCR reads. The sample gives tens of thousands of delta-chain clones, around 1.6% of which show up once; over 7% is in the top ten. Germline values: CDR1 TSWWSYY, CDR2 QGS. V trimming: 3 bases; J trimming: 0 bases; junction bases outside the gene matches: 14. The CDR3 has 19 residues. On this clone itself: The antigen remains undetermined. The protein TCRdb gives is from a much larger clone and does not agree with this DNA's translation at residues 6 and 13, likely a read error; the protein shown here comes from the DNA.

Vgamma9/Vdelta2+ and Vdelta2-negative gammadelta T cells were flow-sorted from PBMC for bulk sequencing. Sequenced: gamma-delta T cells from blood. The sequence was collected from a pool of human donors (malaria-infected and uninfected, not separated). The chain combines TRDV1 with TRDJ1, with TRDD3 identical over 9 bases. The DNA for the CDR3 is TGTGCTCTTGGGGACCACTTCCAAGGGGGATACTTGCACACCGATAAACTCATCTTT. Translation gives CALGDHFQGGYLHTDKLIF.